This TCR beta chain was captured by sequencing in a study of shared clonotypes between healthy human individuals. On the study more broadly: Sampling drew on donors who were two women and three men aged 18 to 49.

Regarding the study as a whole: The study found lower generation probabilities in non-shared clonotypes than in those shared by all four donors.

The assay used deep level. Produced via immunoSEQ multiplex PCR; TCRdb's table is partial and in-frame only. The profile shows 750,000 to 1,000,000 clones, more than 85% of them singletons. The trim removed 2 bases at V and 0 bases at J, leaving 10 bases unmatched. Germline V lookup: CDR1 LNHNV, CDR2 YYDKDF (reference sequence). The CDR3 spans 18 residues. About this clone: Its antigen is undetermined.

Naivety among CD8 cells was defined by CD45RO negativity and positive CCR7 selection, thereby excluding terminally differentiated effector memory CD45RA+ cells. The sample was naive CD8+ T cells sorted from blood. The receptor was derived from a man in his thirties or forties in good health. The J gene is TRBJ2-5, the V gene TRBV15; 9 bases line up with TRBD2. The CDR3 DNA follows: TGTGCCACCAGCAGAACCCACAATAGCGGGAGTAACCAAGAGACCCAGTACTTC. Protein product: CATSRTHNSGSNQETQYF.